These 25 T cell receptor beta chains were all obtained from the same sample, sequenced in a study of blood T cell repertoires in COVID-19. TCRdb's table, derived via immunoSEQ multiplex PCR, lists solely in-frame clones and lacks some. The table shows 340,000 or so clones, with around four fifths occurring only once. The sample taken for sequencing was peripheral blood. The receptors were gathered from a man younger than 40 with active or convalescent COVID-19.

The V and J genes are TRBV5-1 and TRBJ2-3, with unresolved D. Deletions cut 3 bases from V and 0 bases from J, with 14 bases between. Germline CDR1 reads SGHRS; CDR2 reads YFSETQ. The CDR3 contains 16 residues. In DNA form, the CDR3 reads TGCGCCAGCAGCTCGGCCGGGTCTTCTAGCACAGATACGCAGTATTTT. It codes for CASSSAGSSSTDTQYF. The entire variable domain, with the rest obtained from reference TRBV5-1 and TRBJ2-3, is as follows: KAGVTQTPRYLIKTRGQQVTLSCSPISGHRSVSWYQQTPGQGLQFLFEYFSETQRNKGNFPGRFSGRQFSNSRSEMNVSTLELGDSALYLCASSSAGSSSTDTQYFGPGTRLTVL.

The chain is built from TRBV6-5 and TRBJ2-1; 14 bases are shared with TRBD2. This CDR3 contains 15 residues. V shed 6 bases, J shed 7 bases, and the junction held 5 bases outside the gene matches. Germline V lookup: CDR1 MNHEY, CDR2 SVGAGI. In DNA form, the CDR3 reads TGTGCCAGCAGGCGGGGACTAGCGGGGGCAAATGAGCAGTTCTTC. Its translation: CASRRGLAGANEQFF.

Turning to this clone: At one boundary the junction diverges from the germline segment, which might be a read error. The CDR3 region has the DNA TGTGCCTGGAGTGCAGGACAGGCCACCCGCTGCTTC. As protein: CAWSAGQATRCF. This chain links TRBV30 with TRBJ2-7, with 7 bases that match TRBD1. CDR3 size: 12 residues. CDR1 and CDR2 from the germline V gene are GTSNPN and SVGIG (reference sequence).

The V gene is TRBV5-6, the J gene TRBJ1-1, with D perhaps TRBD1 (5 bases). Germline V gene lookup returns CDR1 SGHDT and CDR2 YYEEEE. V was pared by 4 bases and J by 10 bases, with 14 bases between. CDR3 length: 12 amino acids. The CDR3 coding sequence is TGTGCCAGCAGCGGCGGGGCCCCAGGAGCTTTCTTT. Encoded protein: CASSGGAPGAFF.

The CDR3 DNA is TGTGCCAGCAGCGCTGCCGAGTCCTATAATTCACCCCTCCACTTT. Encoded protein: CASSAAESYNSPLHF. V usage is TRBV7-9 and J usage is TRBJ1-6; no firm D call. Germline V gene data show CDR1 as SEHNR and CDR2 as FQNEAQ (reference sequence). The CDR3 consists of 15 residues. Trimming took off 5 bases at V and 1 base at J, with 9 bases between the two ends.

This chain connects TRBV7-2 to TRBJ1-3; the match to TRBD1 covers 7 bases. The CDR3 is 16 amino acids. Germline V gene lookup returns CDR1 SGHTA and CDR2 FQGNSA. V shed 5 bases, J shed 0 bases, and the junction held 7 bases outside the gene matches. In DNA, the CDR3 is TGTGCCAGCAGCCTAAGGACAGGCCGCTCTGGAAACACCATATATTTT. It specifies CASSLRTGRSGNTIYF.

The table lists this clone with a few counts. CDR3 loop: CASSVVPGAGATNEQFF. DNA of the CDR3: TGTGCCAGCAGCGTAGTCCCGGGTGCAGGGGCGACCAATGAGCAGTTCTTC. This chain joins TRBV9 and TRBJ2-1, with TRBD1 as a possible D gene (6 bases). Trimming removed 0 bases at V and 6 bases at J, with 19 bases between. The CDR3 covers 17 residues. Per germline, CDR1 SGDLS and CDR2 YYNGEE.

The chain recombines TRBV28 with TRBJ1-2, with 9 nucleotides matching TRBD1. CDR1 is MDHEN, CDR2 SYDVKM, per germline. The V gene end was trimmed by 6 bases and the J gene end by 6 bases; junction bases not matched to a gene: 8. The CDR3 has 14 amino acids. The CDR3 DNA reads TGTGCCAGCAGCCCAGACAGGGGGGACAATGGCTACACCTTC. It is translated as CASSPDRGDNGYTF.

The CDR3 protein is CASRTQGTRTDTQYF. CDR3 bases: TGTGCCAGCAGAACACAGGGGACCAGGACAGATACGCAGTATTTT. The gene calls are TRBV6-5 and TRBJ2-3; TRBD1 aligns across 7 bases. Germline V gene lookup returns CDR1 MNHEY and CDR2 SVGAGI. V was pared by 6 bases and J by 3 bases, with 9 bases of the junction left unmatched. The CDR3 sequence is 15 residues long.

The chain joins TRBV7-8 to TRBJ1-2, with 10 bases that match TRBD1. The CDR3 runs to 15 residues. J gave up 8 bases and V 4 bases, and 10 bases lay outside the gene matches. Germline V gene sequence: CDR1 SGHVS, CDR2 FQNEAQ. The CDR3 nucleotides are TGTGCCAGCAGCTCTAGTACCGGGACAGGGGTCGGCTACACCTTC. The encoded protein is CASSSSTGTGVGYTF.

This clone has just a few counts. V usage is TRBV4-2 and J usage is TRBJ1-6, with 8 nucleotides matching TRBD1. The CDR3 sequence is 15 residues long. The trim removed 4 bases at V and 9 bases at J, leaving 8 bases unmatched. CDR1 is LGHNA, CDR2 YNFKEQ, per germline. The CDR3 loop reads CASSLTGQDGSPLHF. In nucleotides, the CDR3 is TGTGCCAGCAGCCTAACGGGACAGGATGGTTCACCCCTCCACTTT.

The chain is built from TRBV7-8 and TRBJ1-5, with TRBD1 matching over 7 bases. Germline trimming cut 4 bases from V and 6 bases from J; bases unmatched to any gene: 9. This CDR3 spans 15 amino acids. From germline, CDR1 is SGHVS and CDR2 FQNEAQ. This CDR3 reads CASSYYRGIGQPQHF. The CDR3 DNA sequence: TGTGCCAGCAGCTACTACAGGGGTATCGGTCAGCCCCAGCATTTT.

The V and J genes are TRBV9 and TRBJ2-2, with D unresolved. V shed 0 bases and J shed 2 bases, with 11 bases lying between them. From germline, CDR1 is SGDLS and CDR2 YYNGEE. The length of the CDR3 is 16 residues. As DNA, the CDR3 is TGTGCCAGCAGCGTAGCACAGAGTTCTAACACCGGGGAGCTGTTTTTT. It codes for CASSVAQSSNTGELFF.

The V gene is TRBV27, the J gene TRBJ2-7; 7 nucleotides line up with TRBD2. The V gene end was trimmed by 2 bases and the J gene end by 3 bases; junction bases not matched to a gene: 4. The germline CDR1 and CDR2 sequences are MNHEY and SMNVEV (reference sequence). The CDR3 is 14 amino acids. CDR3 coding DNA: TGTGCCAGCAGTTTACGGGGGGTAGGCTACGAGCAGTACTTC. Translating gives CASSLRGVGYEQYF.

This chain links TRBV7-2 with TRBJ2-7; TRBD1 agrees at 7 bases. Germline V lookup: CDR1 SGHTA, CDR2 FQGNSA. V gave up 5 bases and J gave up 2 bases; unmatched junction bases: 12. This CDR3 is built from 16 residues. The CDR3 nucleotides read TGTGCCAGCAGCCCAGCCCTCCGGGACAGCCCCTACGAGCAGTACTTC. This translates into CASSPALRDSPYEQYF.

The chain employs TRBV7-2 and TRBJ2-2; the match to TRBD2 covers 8 bases. The germline CDR1 and CDR2 sequences are SGHTA and FQGNSA. V was pared by 5 bases and J by 9 bases, with 14 bases of the junction left unmatched. The CDR3 loop spans 16 amino acids. As DNA, the CDR3 is TGTGCCAGCAGCATCCGGACTAGCCTGATCGTTAGGGAGCTGTTTTTT. Translated, it gives CASSIRTSLIVRELFF.

As regards this clone: The same CDR3 can be traced to other DNA sequences in this sample. The chain employs TRBV19 and TRBJ2-2, with D possibly matching TRBD1 (6 bases). Trimming pared 4 bases from V and 2 bases from J, leaving 8 bases between. The germline V gene encodes CDR1 LNHDA and CDR2 SQIVND (reference sequence). The CDR3 sequence is 14 residues long. CDR3 amino acids: CASSRTANTGELFF. CDR3 bases: TGTGCCAGTAGTAGGACAGCAAACACCGGGGAGCTGTTTTTT.

This clone was detected once. The J gene is TRBJ2-5, the V gene TRBV11-2; D remains ambiguous. Germline V gene sequence: CDR1 SGHAT, CDR2 FQNNGV. This CDR3 has 15 amino acids. V lost 0 bases and J 1 base, leaving 9 bases between the germline ends. The CDR3: CASSLEAHLQETQYF. In DNA form, the CDR3 reads TGTGCCAGCAGCTTAGAGGCTCACCTCCAAGAGACCCAGTACTTC.

The chain employs TRBV7-3 and TRBJ2-2; D perhaps matches TRBD1 (6 bases). CDR1 is SGHTA and CDR2 is FQGTGA in the germline V gene. CDR3 length: 15 residues. Trimming left V 4 bases short and J 7 bases short, with 16 bases between. This CDR3 is CASSSSGDRGGELFF. CDR3 DNA sequence: TGTGCCAGCAGCTCATCAGGGGACCGAGGCGGGGAGCTGTTTTTT.

CDR3 in amino acids: CASSPGGTGITEQFF. The CDR3 bases are TGTGCCAGCAGCCCCGGGGGGACAGGGATCACTGAGCAGTTCTTC. The V and J genes are TRBV7-3 and TRBJ2-1; 9 positions match TRBD1. Unmatched junction bases numbered 11, after V lost 5 bases and J lost 9 bases. The germline gives CDR1 SGHTA, CDR2 FQGTGA. This CDR3 has 15 amino acids.

The rearrangement uses TRBV7-2 and TRBJ2-3, with 9 positions matching TRBD1. The junction had 10 bases not matched to a gene; V was cut back by 5 bases and J by 4 bases. Germline V CDR1 and CDR2: SGHTA, FQGNSA. The CDR3 is 16 amino acids. Here the CDR3 DNA reads TGTGCCAGCAGCAGAATGGGACAGGGTAAAGCAGATACGCAGTATTTT. Translating it yields CASSRMGQGKADTQYF.

The rearrangement uses TRBV7-3 and TRBJ2-1, with D tentatively TRBD2 (5 bases). This CDR3 region has 13 residues. Germline V gene lookup returns CDR1 SGHTA and CDR2 FQGTGA. V gave up 5 bases and J gave up 7 bases, with 12 bases separating them. The CDR3 spells CASSHRGANEQFF. The DNA of the CDR3 is TGTGCCAGCAGCCATCGGGGAGCGAATGAGCAGTTCTTC.

The chain recombines TRBV3-1 (or the pseudogene TRBV3-2) with TRBJ2-2; 9 bases fit TRBD1. V was clipped by 4 bases and J by 7 bases; unmatched bases: 7. Per the germline V gene, CDR1 is LGHDT and CDR2 is YNNKEL (reference sequence). The CDR3 runs to 15 residues. CDR3 protein: CASSPWTGAGGELFF. CDR3 nucleotides: TGTGCCAGCAGCCCCTGGACAGGGGCGGGCGGGGAGCTGTTTTTT.

This chain uses TRBV9 with TRBJ2-2; 7 positions agree with TRBD2. CDR1 and CDR2 (germline): SGDLS, YYNGEE. The V segment lost 4 bases and the J segment 5 bases; nucleotides outside the gene matches: 8. The CDR3 runs to 15 residues. CDR3 loop: CASSSRLGGTGELFF. Written as DNA, the CDR3 is TGTGCCAGCAGCTCCAGACTGGGAGGGACCGGGGAGCTGTTTTTT.

The chain has TRBV2 and TRBJ2-7; D gene unclear. The germline V and J ends were trimmed by 0 bases and 7 bases, with 7 bases remaining between them. Per germline, CDR1 SNHLY and CDR2 FYNNEI. The CDR3 extends over 12 amino acids. CDR3 region: CASSEARREQYF. CDR3 nucleotide sequence: TGTGCCAGCAGTGAAGCGAGGCGGGAGCAGTACTTC.